The clone carrying this T cell receptor (beta chain) appeared a few times. The source of the sample is a study of T cell changes during pregnancy in multiple sclerosis. Profiling relied on immunoSEQ multiplex PCR, and the TCRdb table lists in-frame clones only, not all of them. The table has roughly 120,000 clones, approximately 93% seen once. The CDR3 covers 15 residues. Trimming took 3 bases from V and 1 from J, leaving 13 bases between them. Germline CDR1 SGHRS, CDR2 YFSETQ. This sample comprised peripheral blood, obtained before pregnancy. The chain couples TRBV5-1 to TRBJ1-2; tentative D call: TRBD1 (5 bases). This receptor was taken from a female donor with multiple sclerosis, enrolled in a pregnancy study. CDR3 sequence: CASSSPGRSNYGYTF. The CDR3 nucleotides read TGCGCCAGCAGCTCTCCAGGGAGGAGTAACTATGGCTACACCTTC. Full variable domain (rest looked up from reference TRBV5-1 and TRBJ1-2): KAGVTQTPRYLIKTRGQQVTLSCSPISGHRSVSWYQQTPGQGLQFLFEYFSETQRNKGNFPGRFSGRQFSNSRSEMNVSTLELGDSALYLCASSSPGRSNYGYTFGSGTRLTVV.